The T cell receptor (beta chain) described here comes from a study of blood T cell repertoires in COVID-19. How the authors handled the data: Reference gene primer amplification yielded estimated nucleated cell counts. Sequencing was performed with immunoSEQ multiplex PCR; in TCRdb, only in-frame clones are kept and a portion is missing. V, J and clone size were drawn from that table, and D and trimming were deduced from the DNA. This table holds under 150,000 clones, approximately 84% found once. CDR3 length: 13 residues. With 6 bases removed from V and 6 bases from J, the gap between germline ends came to 12 bases. Germline CDR1 is LGHDT and CDR2 is YNNKEL (reference sequence).

This rearrangement joins TRBV3-1 (or the pseudogene TRBV3-2) to TRBJ2-4; maybe TRBD1 (6 bases). The sample taken for sequencing was peripheral blood. The TCR was taken from a woman of 80 years or more in a cohort sampled during active or convalescent COVID-19. CDR3 in amino acids: CASSPTRGNIQYF. The CDR3 DNA reads as TGTGCCAGCAGTCCCACCAGGGGAAACATTCAGTACTTC.